These 26 T cell receptor beta chains were sequenced from one sample in a study of T cells in Graves' hyperthyroidism and ophthalmopathy (dated by TCRdb to about 2019). Libraries were built with multiplex PCR. Instrument on record: Illumina HiSeq 2000. TCR beta CDR3 regions were amplified from RNA transcripts. The first round of RT-PCR for the TCR CDR3 was performed with the HTBI primer set and the Qiagen OneStep RT-PCR kit. TCRdb reran the public reads through fastp at Q25 and MiXCR, keeping productive beta chains. One record per CDR3 amino acid sequence lists the most common genes and DNA. In all, the sample holds a few hundred thousand distinct CDR3 sequences, and about 16% of those were seen once. Of the sample, under 3.5% falls within the top ten clones. Sequencing was performed on blood. These receptor sequences come from a middle-aged woman with Graves' ophthalmopathy.

This clonotype was counted many times. The V and J genes are TRBV20-1 and TRBJ2-1, with 7 bases identical to TRBD2. J gave up 10 bases and V 4 bases, and 13 bases lay outside the gene matches. Germline-derived CDR1 and CDR2 are DFQATT and SNEGSKA (reference sequence). This CDR3 is 14 amino acids long. CDR3: CSANPPSGLREQFF. The CDR3 DNA follows: TGCAGTGCTAATCCTCCTAGCGGACTCAGGGAGCAGTTCTTC.

This clonotype was seen only a few times. CDR3 region: CASNGLDTGELFF. The CDR3 bases are TGTGCCAGCAACGGACTTGACACCGGGGAGCTGTTTTTT. The chain has TRBV19 and TRBJ2-2; weak D call: TRBD2 (5 bases). The germline V and J ends were trimmed by 9 bases and 3 bases, with 11 bases remaining between them. The CDR3 spans 13 residues. From germline, CDR1 is LNHDA and CDR2 SQIVND (reference sequence).

Comment on this clonotype: A read error is possible here, since a much larger clone lies one base away. V usage is TRBV7-3 and J usage is TRBJ1-2, with D possibly TRBD1 on 5 matching bases. Germline CDR1 reads SGHTA; CDR2 reads FQGTGA. There are 13 residues in the CDR3. The CDR3 loop reads CVSSFGDGYGYTF. CDR3 DNA sequence: TGTGTCAGCAGCTTCGGGGACGGCTATGGCTACACCTTC.

The J gene is TRBJ2-7, the V gene TRBV20-1, with D perhaps TRBD1 or TRBD2 (5 bases each). The germline V and J ends were trimmed by 5 bases and 4 bases, with 6 bases remaining between them. Germline V gene sequence: CDR1 DFQATT, CDR2 SNEGSKA (reference sequence). The CDR3 runs 10 residues. CDR3 nucleotides: TGCAGTGCTGGGGGTTACGAGCAGTACTTC. Translating it yields CSAGGYEQYF.

This clonotype was seen many times. This chain links TRBV27 with TRBJ2-1; D not certain. Germline-derived CDR1 and CDR2 are MNHEY and SMNVEV (reference sequence). There are 13 residues in the CDR3. Trimming stripped 6 bases from V and 9 bases from J, with 15 bases between. The CDR3 coding sequence is TGTGCCAGCAGCTCGAAGTCGGGTAGTGAGCAGTTCTTC. This encodes CASSSKSGSEQFF.

This chain connects TRBV28 to TRBJ2-7, with TRBD2 matching over 9 bases. The CDR3 contains 15 residues. Germline CDR1 is MDHEN and CDR2 is SYDVKM. The ends lost 3 bases at V and 7 bases at J; junction bases unmatched: 10. CDR3: CASSLGLASYNEQYF. For the CDR3, the DNA is TGTGCCAGCAGTTTGGGACTAGCCTCTTACAATGAGCAGTACTTC.

In this sample, this clonotype turned up many times. The rearrangement uses TRBV7-6 and TRBJ2-2; 7 bases are shared with TRBD2. This CDR3 is 16 amino acids long. Germline V gives CDR1 SGHVS, CDR2 FNYEAQ. The J segment lost 4 bases and the V segment lost 1 base, leaving 6 bases of the junction unmatched. CDR3 protein: CASSLVAGDVTGELFF. CDR3 sequence (DNA): TGTGCCAGCAGCTTAGTTGCGGGAGATGTCACCGGGGAGCTGTTTTTT.

The rearrangement links TRBV7-8 to TRBJ1-3; D is unresolved. Germline loops: CDR1 SGHVS, CDR2 FQNEAQ. There are 12 residues in the CDR3. With 3 bases removed from V and 3 bases from J, the gap between germline ends came to 3 bases. As DNA, the CDR3 is TGTGCCAGCAGCTTTTATGGAAACACCATATATTTT. It yields the protein CASSFYGNTIYF.

This chain connects TRBV6-2 or TRBV6-3 to TRBJ2-2; D call uncertain. With 5 bases removed from V and 2 bases from J, the gap between germline ends came to 12 bases. The CDR3 spans 15 residues. Germline V gene data show CDR1 as MNHEY and CDR2 as SVGEGT. CDR3 nucleotides: TGTGCCAGCAGTGGCCTTGGCGTCAACACCGGGGAGCTGTTTTTT. Its protein is CASSGLGVNTGELFF.

This clonotype was detected a few times. The chain employs TRBV7-9 and TRBJ2-1, with a possible D match to TRBD2 (6 bases). There are 16 residues in the CDR3. The germline V gene encodes CDR1 SEHNR and CDR2 FQNEAQ (reference sequence). The ends were cut back, 0 bases at V and 7 bases at J, with 16 bases in the middle. CDR3: CASSLAGGLASNEQFF. CDR3 DNA: TGTGCCAGCAGCTTAGCCGGGGGTCTAGCGTCAAATGAGCAGTTCTTC.

Ten or more counts support this clonotype. The V call is TRBV3-1, the J call TRBJ1-1, with D tentatively TRBD1 (6 bases). Germline lookup yields CDR1 LGHDT and CDR2 YNNKEL (reference sequence). Trimming removed 4 bases from V and 5 bases from J, with 14 bases in between. There are 14 residues in the CDR3. The CDR3 coding sequence is TGTGCCAGCAGCCGGGACACCACTATTACTGAAGCTTTCTTT. Its protein is CASSRDTTITEAFF.

The sample holds a few counts of this clonotype. The rearrangement uses TRBV5-1 and TRBJ2-2; no clear D gene. The CDR3 length is 14 residues. V gave up 0 bases and J gave up 5 bases, with 8 bases separating them. The germline V gene has CDR1 SGHRS and CDR2 YFSETQ. The CDR3 spells CASSLEASTGELFF. The CDR3 nucleotides are TGCGCCAGCAGCTTGGAGGCATCAACCGGGGAGCTGTTTTTT.

In DNA, the CDR3 is TGTGCCAGTAGAACCCTCGACAGGGATATGTCTGAAGCTTTCTTT. Its translation: CASRTLDRDMSEAFF. The chain recombines TRBV19 with TRBJ1-1, with 7 nucleotides matching TRBD1. The CDR3 consists of 15 residues. Trimming cost V 6 bases and J 6 bases; bases outside gene matches: 13. Germline V gene sequence: CDR1 LNHDA, CDR2 SQIVND (reference sequence).

In this sample, this clonotype turned up many times. The V gene is TRBV20-1, the J gene TRBJ2-7; the match to TRBD1 covers 10 bases. CDR3 length: 14 residues. CDR1 is DFQATT and CDR2 is SNEGSKA in the germline V gene (reference sequence). The V and J ends lost 2 bases and 3 bases, in that order; junction bases with no gene match: 4. CDR3 in amino acids: CSARTDRGLYEQYF. CDR3 coding DNA: TGCAGTGCTAGAACAGACAGGGGGCTCTACGAGCAGTACTTC.

CDR3 DNA: TGCGCCAGCAGCTGGGGACAGAGCTTCTACGAGCAGTACTTC. Encoded protein: CASSWGQSFYEQYF. The V gene is TRBV5-1, the J gene TRBJ2-7, with TRBD1 matching 7 bases. After removal of 3 bases from V and 3 bases from J, the junction contained 6 bases not matched to a gene. This CDR3 has 14 amino acids. Germline V gene sequence: CDR1 SGHRS, CDR2 YFSETQ.

This clonotype was counted only a few times. The chain carries TRBV10-3 and TRBJ2-1; D not certain. This CDR3 spans 13 amino acids. V was shortened by 0 bases and J by 8 bases, with 8 bases between the two germline ends. Germline V lookup: CDR1 ENHRY, CDR2 SYGVKD. CDR3 sequence: CAISESTGHEQFF. The CDR3 nucleotides are TGTGCCATCAGTGAGTCGACTGGGCATGAGCAGTTCTTC.

This sequence joins TRBV20-1 and TRBJ1-1; possible D gene TRBD1, 5 bases. Germline lookup yields CDR1 DFQATT and CDR2 SNEGSKA (reference sequence). The CDR3 covers 13 residues. V was shortened by 3 bases and J by 5 bases, with 13 bases between the two germline ends. CDR3 in amino acids: CSARGGTWTEAFF. The CDR3 DNA reads TGCAGTGCTAGGGGCGGGACCTGGACTGAAGCTTTCTTT.

This clonotype was counted between two and nine times. The rearrangement links TRBV5-1 to TRBJ1-1, with D possibly TRBD1 on 5 matching bases. With 4 bases removed from V and 3 bases from J, the gap between germline ends came to 13 bases. Germline V gene sequence: CDR1 SGHRS, CDR2 YFSETQ. CDR3 size: 14 residues. The CDR3 loop reads CASSGGRLHTEAFF. CDR3 in DNA: TGCGCCAGCAGCGGGGGGAGGTTGCACACTGAAGCTTTCTTT.

In its sample, this clonotype was seen a few times. The chain couples TRBV12-3 or TRBV12-4 to TRBJ2-1; a weak D match, TRBD2 (6 bases). V dropped 6 bases and J dropped 6 bases, with 18 bases sitting between them. The CDR3 runs 15 residues. CDR3 nucleotide sequence: TGTGCCAGCAGCTCGGACGGGAGCCCCGCCAATGAGCAGTTCTTC. This sequence encodes CASSSDGSPANEQFF.

This clonotype was recorded many times. The junction does not match germline at one end; this may be a read error. The chain employs TRBV5-1 and TRBJ2-3; 8 nucleotides match TRBD1. This CDR3 is built from 15 residues. Germline CDR1 is SGHRS and CDR2 is YFSETQ. Here the CDR3 DNA reads TGTGCCAGCAGCTCAGACAGGGGTTCCACAGATACGCAGTATTTT. Encoded protein: CASSSDRGSTDTQYF.

This chain connects TRBV5-6 to TRBJ1-6; D is possibly TRBD1 (6 bases). The CDR3 length is 16 residues. CDR1 SGHDT and CDR2 YYEEEE come from the germline V gene. V gave up 0 bases and J gave up 4 bases, with 11 bases separating them. The CDR3 DNA follows: TGTGCCAGCAGCTTGGGAGGGGGGGTTTATAATTCACCCCTCCACTTT. It codes for CASSLGGGVYNSPLHF. Together with reference TRBV5-6 and TRBJ1-6, the CDR3 gives the full variable domain: DAGVTQSPTHLIKTRGQQVTLRCSPKSGHDTVSWYQQALGQGPQFIFQYYEEEERQRGNFPDRFSGHQFPNYSSELNVNALLLGDSALYLCASSLGGGVYNSPLHFGNGTRLTVT.

J is TRBJ2-1 and V is TRBV10-3, with TRBD2 matching 10 bases. CDR3 length: 15 amino acids. Germline V CDR1 and CDR2: ENHRY, SYGVKD. The V segment lost 5 bases and the J segment 9 bases; nucleotides outside the gene matches: 10. Here the CDR3 DNA reads TGTGCCATCAGTTTTGGAGCGGGGGGGCCCAGTGAGCAGTTCTTC. It specifies CAISFGAGGPSEQFF.

V is TRBV19 and J is TRBJ1-1, with D tentatively TRBD1 (5 bases). CDR3 length: 14 amino acids. Trimming cost V 1 base and J 8 bases, with 14 bases left between them. The germline CDR1 and CDR2 sequences are LNHDA and SQIVND (reference sequence). CDR3 coding DNA: TGTGCCAGTAGTATAGGGGCCAGGGCGAACGAAGCTTTCTTT. Protein sequence: CASSIGARANEAFF.

The V call is TRBV10-2, the J call TRBJ1-5; no reliable D call. V dropped 6 bases and J dropped 6 bases, with 21 bases sitting between them. The CDR3 is 16 residues long. Germline-derived CDR1 and CDR2 are WSHSY and SAAADI. The CDR3 coding sequence is TGCGCCAGCAGCCTCACCGGCAGGCCGGCGCCTCAGCCCCAGCATTTT. Its protein product is CASSLTGRPAPQPQHF.

This chain uses TRBV3-1 with TRBJ1-2; 8 bases are a match to TRBD1. The CDR3 length is 14 residues. Germline V gene data show CDR1 as LGHDT and CDR2 as YNNKEL (reference sequence). The ends lost 3 bases at V and 4 bases at J; junction bases unmatched: 4. The CDR3 DNA reads TGTGCCAGCAGCCACAACAGGGGGGGCTATGGCTACACCTTC. Its translation is CASSHNRGGYGYTF.

This clonotype was counted many times. The rearrangement joins TRBV12-3 or TRBV12-4 to TRBJ2-2; no firm D call. Deletions cut 3 bases from V and 7 bases from J, with 9 bases between. The CDR3 totals 13 residues. In DNA form, the CDR3 reads TGTGCCAGCAGTTTTGGGTGGGACGGGGAGCTGTTTTTT. The encoded protein is CASSFGWDGELFF.